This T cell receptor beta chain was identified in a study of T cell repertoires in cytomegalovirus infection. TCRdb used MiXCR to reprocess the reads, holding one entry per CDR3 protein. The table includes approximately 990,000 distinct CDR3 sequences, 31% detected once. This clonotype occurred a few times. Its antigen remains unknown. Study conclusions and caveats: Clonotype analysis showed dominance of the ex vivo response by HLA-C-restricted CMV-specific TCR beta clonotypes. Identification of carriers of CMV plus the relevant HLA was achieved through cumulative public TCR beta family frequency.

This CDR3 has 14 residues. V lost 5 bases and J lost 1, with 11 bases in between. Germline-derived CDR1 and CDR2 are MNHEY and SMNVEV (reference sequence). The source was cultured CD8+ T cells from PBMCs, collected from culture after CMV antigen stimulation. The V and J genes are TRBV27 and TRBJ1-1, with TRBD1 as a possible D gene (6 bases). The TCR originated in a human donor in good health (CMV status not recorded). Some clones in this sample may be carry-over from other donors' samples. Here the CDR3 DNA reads TGTGCCAGCAGTCCTCAGGACAGGAACACTGAAGCTTTCTTT. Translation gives CASSPQDRNTEAFF.